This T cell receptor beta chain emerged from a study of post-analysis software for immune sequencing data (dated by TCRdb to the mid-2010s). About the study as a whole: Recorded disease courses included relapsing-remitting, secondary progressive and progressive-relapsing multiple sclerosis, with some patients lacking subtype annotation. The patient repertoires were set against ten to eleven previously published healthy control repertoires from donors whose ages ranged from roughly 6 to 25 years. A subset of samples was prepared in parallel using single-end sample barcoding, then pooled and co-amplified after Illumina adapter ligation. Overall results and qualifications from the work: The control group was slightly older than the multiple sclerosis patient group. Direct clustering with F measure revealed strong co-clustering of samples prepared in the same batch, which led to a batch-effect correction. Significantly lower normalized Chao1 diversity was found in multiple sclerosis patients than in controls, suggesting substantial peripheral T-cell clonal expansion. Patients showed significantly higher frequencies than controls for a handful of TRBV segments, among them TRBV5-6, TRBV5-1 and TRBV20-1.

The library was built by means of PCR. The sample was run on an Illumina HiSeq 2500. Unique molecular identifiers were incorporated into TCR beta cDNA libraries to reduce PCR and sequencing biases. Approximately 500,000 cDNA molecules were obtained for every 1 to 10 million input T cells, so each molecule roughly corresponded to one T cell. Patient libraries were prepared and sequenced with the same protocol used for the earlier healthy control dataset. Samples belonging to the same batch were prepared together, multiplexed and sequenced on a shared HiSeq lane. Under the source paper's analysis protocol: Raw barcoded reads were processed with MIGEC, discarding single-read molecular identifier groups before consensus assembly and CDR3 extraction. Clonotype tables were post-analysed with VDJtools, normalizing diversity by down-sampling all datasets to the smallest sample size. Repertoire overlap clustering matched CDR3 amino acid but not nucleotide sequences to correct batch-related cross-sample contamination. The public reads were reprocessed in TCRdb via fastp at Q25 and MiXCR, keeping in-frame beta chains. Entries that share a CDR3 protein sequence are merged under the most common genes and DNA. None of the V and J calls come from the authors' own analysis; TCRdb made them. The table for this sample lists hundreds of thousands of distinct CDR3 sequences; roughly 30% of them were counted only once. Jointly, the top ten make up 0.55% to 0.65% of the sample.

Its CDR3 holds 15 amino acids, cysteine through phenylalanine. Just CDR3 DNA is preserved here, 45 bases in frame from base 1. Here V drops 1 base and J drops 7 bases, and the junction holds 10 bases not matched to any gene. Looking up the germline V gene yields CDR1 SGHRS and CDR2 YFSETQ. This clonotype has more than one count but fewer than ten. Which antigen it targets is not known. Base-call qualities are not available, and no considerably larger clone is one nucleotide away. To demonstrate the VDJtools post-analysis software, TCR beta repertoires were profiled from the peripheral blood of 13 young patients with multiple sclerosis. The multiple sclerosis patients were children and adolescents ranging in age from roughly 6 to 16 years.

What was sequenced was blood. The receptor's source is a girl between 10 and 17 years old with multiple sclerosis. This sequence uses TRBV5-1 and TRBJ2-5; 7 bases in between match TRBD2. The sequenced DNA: TGCGCCAGCAGCTTGTCCCCGACTAGCCGGAGGACCCAGTACTTC. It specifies CASSLSPTSRRTQYF.